This T cell receptor beta chain originates from a study of T cell responses to AZD1222 COVID-19 vaccine. Study results and caveats: The study reported that nearly half of spike-specific TCRs target unmutated variant regions. White British people made up most donors, females outnumbered males, and clonal diversity was possibly underestimated. The CD4 TCRs associated with vaccination extended across spike and predominated at 160-218 and 743-854.

The data were produced by immunoSEQ multiplex PCR, yet TCRdb's version contains in-frame clones alone and is incomplete. The data contain 150,000 to 200,000 clones, about nine tenths of them singletons. Trimming pared 6 bases from V and 1 base from J, leaving 3 bases between. The CDR3 runs to 11 residues. Germline values: CDR1 MNHEY, CDR2 SVGAGI. On this clone: The antigen is undetermined.

This chain uses TRBV6-5 with TRBJ1-2; unclear D gene. The receptor was derived from an adult in good health. The source material was peripheral blood, sampled on day 0 of AZD1222 vaccination. This CDR3 is CASRDNYGYTF. Here the CDR3 DNA reads TGTGCCAGCAGGGATAACTATGGCTACACCTTC.